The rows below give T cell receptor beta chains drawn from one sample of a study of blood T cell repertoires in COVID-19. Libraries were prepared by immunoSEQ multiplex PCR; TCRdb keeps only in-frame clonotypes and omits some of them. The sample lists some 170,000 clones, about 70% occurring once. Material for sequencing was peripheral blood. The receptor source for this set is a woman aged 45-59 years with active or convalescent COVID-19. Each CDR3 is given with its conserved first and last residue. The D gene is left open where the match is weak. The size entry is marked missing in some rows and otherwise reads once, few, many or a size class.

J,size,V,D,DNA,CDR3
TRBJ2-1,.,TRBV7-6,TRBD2,TGTGCCAGCAGCTTAGTTCACGCGGGACTATACTCCTACAATGAGCAGTTCTTC,CASSLVHAGLYSYNEQFF
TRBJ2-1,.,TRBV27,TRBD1,TGTGCCAGCAGTCCGCGGACAGGCTCCTACAATGAGCAGTTCTTC,CASSPRTGSYNEQFF
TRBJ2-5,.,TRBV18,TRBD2,TGTGCCAGCTCACCACGCCGCGCGGGGGGACCGGAGACCCAGTACTTC,CASSPRRAGGPETQYF
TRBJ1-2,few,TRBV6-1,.,TGTGCCAGCAGTGAAGTTAGAGCTAACTATGGCTACACCTTC,CASSEVRANYGYTF
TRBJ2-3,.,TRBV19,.,TGTGCCAGTAGTATAGTAGCCCGTACAGATACGCAGTATTTT,CASSIVARTDTQYF
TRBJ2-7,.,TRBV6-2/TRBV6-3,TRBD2,TGTGCCAGCAGCGCAAGCGGGGCCACCTACGAGCAGTACTTC,CASSASGATYEQYF
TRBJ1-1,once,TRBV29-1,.,TGCAGCGTTACCCGGAACAGTCGGGCTTTCTTT,CSVTRNSRAFF
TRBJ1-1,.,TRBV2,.,TGTGCCAGCAGCGGGATAAGAACTGAAGCTTTCTTT,CASSGIRTEAFF
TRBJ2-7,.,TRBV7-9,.,TGTGCCAGCAGCTCCGACAGCTATGCCTACGAGCAGTACTTC,CASSSDSYAYEQYF
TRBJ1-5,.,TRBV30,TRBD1,TGTGCCTGCCAGTCAGGAGGGGGCTATCAGCCCCAGCATTTT,CACQSGGGYQPQHF
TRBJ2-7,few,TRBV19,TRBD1,TGTGCCAGTAGTATTGGGACAGGGATGGCAGCTTATTACGAGCAGTACTTC,CASSIGTGMAAYYEQYF
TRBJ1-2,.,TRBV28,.,TGTGCCACCAGTCCTTCGGACAGACACTATGGCTACACCTTC,CATSPSDRHYGYTF
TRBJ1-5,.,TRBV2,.,TGTGCCAGCAGCGCTACCCGAGGACATGTAGACAATCAGCCCCAGCATTTT,CASSATRGHVDNQPQHF
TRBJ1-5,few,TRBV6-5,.,TGTGCCAGCAGAGCATATAGCAATCAGCCCCAGCATTTT,CASRAYSNQPQHF
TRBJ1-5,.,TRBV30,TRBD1,TGTGCCTGGAGGGGACAGGGTCTGTATCAGCCCCAGCATTTT,CAWRGQGLYQPQHF
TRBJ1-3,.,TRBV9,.,TGTGCCAGCAGCCCGGACAACTACTCTGGAAACACCATATATTTT,CASSPDNYSGNTIYF
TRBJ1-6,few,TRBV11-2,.,TGTGCCAGCAGCGCTTATTATACAGACCATAAAATCAAGAACTCACCCCTCCACTTT,CASSAYYTDHKIKNSPLHF
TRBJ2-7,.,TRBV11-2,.,TGTGCCAGCAGCCCCTACACAGGGCCCAGTGAGCAGTACTTC,CASSPYTGPSEQYF
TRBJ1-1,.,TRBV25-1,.,TGTGCCAGCAGGGGGAGGGTGAACACTGAAGCTTTCTTT,CASRGRVNTEAFF
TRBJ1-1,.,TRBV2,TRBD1,TGTGCCAGCAGGAGGGACAGGGCTGAAGCTTTCTTT,CASRRDRAEAFF
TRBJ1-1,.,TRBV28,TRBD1,TGTGCCAGCAGTTTTTCCGGGACAGCCAACACTGAAGCTTTCTTT,CASSFSGTANTEAFF
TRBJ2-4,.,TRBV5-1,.,TGCGCCAGCAGCTTGGACCATAAACTAGCCAAAAACATTCAGTACTTC,CASSLDHKLAKNIQYF
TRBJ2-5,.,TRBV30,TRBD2,TGTGCCTGGAGTGTACCGCTAGCGGGGGGGACGGAGACCCAGTACTTC,CAWSVPLAGGTETQYF